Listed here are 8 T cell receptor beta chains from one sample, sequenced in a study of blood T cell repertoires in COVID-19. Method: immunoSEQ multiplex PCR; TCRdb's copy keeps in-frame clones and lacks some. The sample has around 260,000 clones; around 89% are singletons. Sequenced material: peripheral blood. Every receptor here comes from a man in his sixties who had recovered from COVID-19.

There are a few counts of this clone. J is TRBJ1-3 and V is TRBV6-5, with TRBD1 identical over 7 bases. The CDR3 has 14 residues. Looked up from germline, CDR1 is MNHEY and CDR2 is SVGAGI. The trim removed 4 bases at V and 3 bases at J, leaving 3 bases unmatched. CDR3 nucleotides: TGTGCCAGCAGTTCCGGGACAGTTGGAAACACCATATATTTT. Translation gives CASSSGTVGNTIYF.

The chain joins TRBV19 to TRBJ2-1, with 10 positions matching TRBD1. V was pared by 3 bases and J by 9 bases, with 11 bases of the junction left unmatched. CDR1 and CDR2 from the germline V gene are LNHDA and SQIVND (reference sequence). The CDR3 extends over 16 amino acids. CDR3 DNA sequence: TGTGCCAGTAGTATGGGGACAGGGGCGGTGGTTAGTGAGCAGTTCTTC. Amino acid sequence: CASSMGTGAVVSEQFF.

CDR3 region: CAISDHRSYSNQPQHF. For the CDR3, the DNA is TGTGCCATCAGTGACCACAGAAGCTATAGCAATCAGCCCCAGCATTTT. The chain couples TRBV10-3 to TRBJ1-5; D remains unclear. The V gene lost 3 bases and the J gene lost 0 bases, with 12 bases spanning the gap. The CDR3 extends over 16 amino acids. Germline V gene sequence: CDR1 ENHRY, CDR2 SYGVKD.

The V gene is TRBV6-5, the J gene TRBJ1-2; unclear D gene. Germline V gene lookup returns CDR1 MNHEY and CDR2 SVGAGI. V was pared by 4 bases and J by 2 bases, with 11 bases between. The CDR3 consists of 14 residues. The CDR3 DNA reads TGTGCCAGCAGTTTGGGCCCGGAAAACTATGGCTACACCTTC. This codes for CASSLGPENYGYTF.

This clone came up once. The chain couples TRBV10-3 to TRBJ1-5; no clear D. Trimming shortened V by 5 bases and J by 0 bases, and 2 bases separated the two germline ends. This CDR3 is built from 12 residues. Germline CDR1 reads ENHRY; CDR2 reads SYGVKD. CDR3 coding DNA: TGTGCCATCAGTCATAGCAATCAGCCCCAGCATTTT. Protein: CAISHSNQPQHF.

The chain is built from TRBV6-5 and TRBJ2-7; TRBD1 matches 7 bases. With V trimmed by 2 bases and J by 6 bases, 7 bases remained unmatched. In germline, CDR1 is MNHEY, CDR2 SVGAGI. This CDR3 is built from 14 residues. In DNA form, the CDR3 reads TGTGCCAGCAGTTACGACAGGGTCGTCGCCGAGCAGTACTTC. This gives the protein CASSYDRVVAEQYF.

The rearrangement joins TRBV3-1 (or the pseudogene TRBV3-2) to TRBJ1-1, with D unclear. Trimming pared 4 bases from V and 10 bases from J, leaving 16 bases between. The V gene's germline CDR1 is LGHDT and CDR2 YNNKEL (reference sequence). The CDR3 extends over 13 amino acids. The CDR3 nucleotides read TGTGCCAGCAGCCTAGACCAGACAACAGCAGCTTTCTTT. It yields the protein CASSLDQTTAAFF.

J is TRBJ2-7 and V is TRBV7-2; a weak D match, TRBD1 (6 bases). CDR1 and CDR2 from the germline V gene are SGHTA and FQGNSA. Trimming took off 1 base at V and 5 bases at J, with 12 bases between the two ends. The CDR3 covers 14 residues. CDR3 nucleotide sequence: TGTGCCAGCAGCTTAGGGGGGCCCCGGAACGAGCAGTACTTC. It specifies CASSLGGPRNEQYF.